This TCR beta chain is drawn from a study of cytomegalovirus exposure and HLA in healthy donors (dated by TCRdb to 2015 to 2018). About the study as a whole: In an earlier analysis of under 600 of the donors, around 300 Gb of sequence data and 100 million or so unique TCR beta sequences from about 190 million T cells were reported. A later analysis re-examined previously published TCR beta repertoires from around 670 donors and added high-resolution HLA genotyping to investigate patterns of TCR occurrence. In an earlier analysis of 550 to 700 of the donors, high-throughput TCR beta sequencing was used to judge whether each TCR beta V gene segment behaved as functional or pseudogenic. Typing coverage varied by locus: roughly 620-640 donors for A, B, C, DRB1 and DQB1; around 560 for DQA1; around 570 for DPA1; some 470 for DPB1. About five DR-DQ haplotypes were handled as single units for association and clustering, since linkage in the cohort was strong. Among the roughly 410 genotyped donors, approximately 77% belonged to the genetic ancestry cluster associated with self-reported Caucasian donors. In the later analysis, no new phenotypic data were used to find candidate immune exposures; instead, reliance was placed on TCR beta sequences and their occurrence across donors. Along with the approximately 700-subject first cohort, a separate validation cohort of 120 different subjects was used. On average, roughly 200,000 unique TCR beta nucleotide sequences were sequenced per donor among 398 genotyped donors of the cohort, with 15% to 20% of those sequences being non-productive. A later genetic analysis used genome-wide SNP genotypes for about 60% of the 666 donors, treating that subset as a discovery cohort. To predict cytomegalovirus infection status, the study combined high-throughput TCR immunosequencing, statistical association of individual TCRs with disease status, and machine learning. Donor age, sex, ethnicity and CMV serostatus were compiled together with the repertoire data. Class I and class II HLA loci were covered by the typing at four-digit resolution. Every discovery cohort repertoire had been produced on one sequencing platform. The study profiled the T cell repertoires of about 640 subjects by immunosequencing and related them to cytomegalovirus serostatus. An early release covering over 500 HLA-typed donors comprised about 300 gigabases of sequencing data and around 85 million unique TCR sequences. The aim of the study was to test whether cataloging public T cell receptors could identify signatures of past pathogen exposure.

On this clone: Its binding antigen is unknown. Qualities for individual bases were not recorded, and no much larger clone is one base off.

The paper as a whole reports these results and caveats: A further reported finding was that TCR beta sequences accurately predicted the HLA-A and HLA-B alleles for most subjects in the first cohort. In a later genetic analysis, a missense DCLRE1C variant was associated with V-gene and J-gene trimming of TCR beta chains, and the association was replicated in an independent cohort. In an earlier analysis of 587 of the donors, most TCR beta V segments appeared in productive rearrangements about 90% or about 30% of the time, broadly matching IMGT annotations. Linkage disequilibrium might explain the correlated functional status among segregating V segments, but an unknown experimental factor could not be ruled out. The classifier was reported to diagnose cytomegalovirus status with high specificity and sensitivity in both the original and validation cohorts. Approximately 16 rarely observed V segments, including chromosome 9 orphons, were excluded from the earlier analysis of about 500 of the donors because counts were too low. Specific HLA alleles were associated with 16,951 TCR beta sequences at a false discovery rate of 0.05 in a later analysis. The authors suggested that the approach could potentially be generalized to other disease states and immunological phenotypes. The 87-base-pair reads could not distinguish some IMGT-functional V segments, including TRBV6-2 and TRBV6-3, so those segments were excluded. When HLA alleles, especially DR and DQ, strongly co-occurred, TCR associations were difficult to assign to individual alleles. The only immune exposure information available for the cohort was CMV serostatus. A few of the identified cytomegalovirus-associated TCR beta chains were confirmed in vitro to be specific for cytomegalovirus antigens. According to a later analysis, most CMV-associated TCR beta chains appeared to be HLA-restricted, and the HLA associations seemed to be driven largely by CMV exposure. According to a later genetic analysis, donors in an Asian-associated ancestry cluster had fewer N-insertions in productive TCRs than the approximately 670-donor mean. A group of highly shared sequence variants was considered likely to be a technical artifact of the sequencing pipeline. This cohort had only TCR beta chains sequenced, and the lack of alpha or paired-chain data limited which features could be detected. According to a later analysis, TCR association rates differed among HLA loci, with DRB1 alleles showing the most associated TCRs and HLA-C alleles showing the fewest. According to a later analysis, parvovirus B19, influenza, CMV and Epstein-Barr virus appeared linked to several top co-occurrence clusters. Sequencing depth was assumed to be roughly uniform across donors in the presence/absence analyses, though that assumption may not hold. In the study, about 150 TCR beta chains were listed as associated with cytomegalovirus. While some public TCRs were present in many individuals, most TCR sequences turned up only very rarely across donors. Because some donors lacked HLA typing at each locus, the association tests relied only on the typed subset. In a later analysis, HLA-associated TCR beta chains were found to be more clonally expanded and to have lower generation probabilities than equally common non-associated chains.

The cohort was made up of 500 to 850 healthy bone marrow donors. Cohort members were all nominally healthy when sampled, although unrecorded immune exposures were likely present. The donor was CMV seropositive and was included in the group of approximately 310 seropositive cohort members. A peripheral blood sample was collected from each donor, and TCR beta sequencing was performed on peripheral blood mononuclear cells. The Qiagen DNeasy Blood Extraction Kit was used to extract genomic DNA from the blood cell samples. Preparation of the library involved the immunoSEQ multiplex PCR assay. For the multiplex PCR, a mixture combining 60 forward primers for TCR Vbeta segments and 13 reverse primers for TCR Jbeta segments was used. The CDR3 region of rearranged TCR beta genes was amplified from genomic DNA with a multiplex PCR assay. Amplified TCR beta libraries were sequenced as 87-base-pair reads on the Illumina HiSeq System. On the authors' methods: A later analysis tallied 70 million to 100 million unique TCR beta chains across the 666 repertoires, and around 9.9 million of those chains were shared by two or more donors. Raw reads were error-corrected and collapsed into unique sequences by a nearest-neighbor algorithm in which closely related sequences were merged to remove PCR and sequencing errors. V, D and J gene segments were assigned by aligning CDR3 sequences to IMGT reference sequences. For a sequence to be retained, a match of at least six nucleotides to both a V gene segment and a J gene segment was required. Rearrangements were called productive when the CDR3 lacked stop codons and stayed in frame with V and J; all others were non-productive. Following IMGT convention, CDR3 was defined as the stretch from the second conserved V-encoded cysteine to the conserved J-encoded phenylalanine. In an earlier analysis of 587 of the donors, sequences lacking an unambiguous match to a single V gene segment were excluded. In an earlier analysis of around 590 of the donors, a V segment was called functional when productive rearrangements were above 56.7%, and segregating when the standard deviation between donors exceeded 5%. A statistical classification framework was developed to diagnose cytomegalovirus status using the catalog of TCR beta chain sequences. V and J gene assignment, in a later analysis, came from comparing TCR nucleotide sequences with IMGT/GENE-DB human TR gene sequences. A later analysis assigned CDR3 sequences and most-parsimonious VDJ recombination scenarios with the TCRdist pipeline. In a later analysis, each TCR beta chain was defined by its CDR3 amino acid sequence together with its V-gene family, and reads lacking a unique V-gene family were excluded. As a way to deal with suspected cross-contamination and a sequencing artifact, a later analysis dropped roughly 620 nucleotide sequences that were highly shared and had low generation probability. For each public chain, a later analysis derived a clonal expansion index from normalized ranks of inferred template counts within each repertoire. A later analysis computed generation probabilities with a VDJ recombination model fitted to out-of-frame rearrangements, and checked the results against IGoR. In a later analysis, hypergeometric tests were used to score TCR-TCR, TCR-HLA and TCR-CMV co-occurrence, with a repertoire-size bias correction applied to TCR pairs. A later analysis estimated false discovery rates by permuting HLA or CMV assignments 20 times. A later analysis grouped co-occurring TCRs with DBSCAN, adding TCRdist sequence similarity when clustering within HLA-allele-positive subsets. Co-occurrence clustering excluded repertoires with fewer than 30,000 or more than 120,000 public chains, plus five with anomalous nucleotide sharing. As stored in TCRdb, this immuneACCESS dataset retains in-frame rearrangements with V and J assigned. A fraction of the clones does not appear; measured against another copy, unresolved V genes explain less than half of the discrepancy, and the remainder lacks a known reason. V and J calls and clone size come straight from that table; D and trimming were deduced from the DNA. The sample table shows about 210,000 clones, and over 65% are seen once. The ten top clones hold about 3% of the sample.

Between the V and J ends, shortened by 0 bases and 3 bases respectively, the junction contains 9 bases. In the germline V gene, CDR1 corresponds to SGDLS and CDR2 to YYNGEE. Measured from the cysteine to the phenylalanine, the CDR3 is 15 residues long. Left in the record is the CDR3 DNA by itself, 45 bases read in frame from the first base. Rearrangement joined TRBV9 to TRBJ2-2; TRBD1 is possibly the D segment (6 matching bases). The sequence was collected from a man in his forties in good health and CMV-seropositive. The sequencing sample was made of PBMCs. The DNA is TGTGCCAGCAGCGTAGAGGGACACCACACCGGGGAGCTGTTTTTT. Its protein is CASSVEGHHTGELFF.